What follows are 2 T cell receptor beta chains derived from one specimen sequenced in a study of T-cell reconstitution after alpha-beta-depleted transplantation in children. Unique molecular identifiers were incorporated during preparation of the TCRbeta library. One entry per CDR3 protein, called by TCRdb with MiXCR from the PCR reads. This sample has hundreds of thousands of distinct CDR3 sequences, with more than 9% found just once. The sequences come from PBMCs from the stem cell graft donor, collected from the stem cell graft. The receptor source for this set is a human donor who donated a stem cell graft to a child with acute myeloid leukemia.

This clonotype was picked up a small number of times. The J gene is TRBJ2-1, the V gene TRBV11-2, with a tentative D call TRBD2 (5 bases). Trimming cost V 3 bases and J 0 bases, with 9 bases left between them. This CDR3 contains 15 residues. Germline lookup yields CDR1 SGHAT and CDR2 FQNNGV. The CDR3 bases are TGTGCCAGCAGCTTGAACGGGAACTCCTACAATGAGCAGTTCTTC. It yields the protein CASSLNGNSYNEQFF.

This clonotype has more than one count but fewer than ten. CDR3 DNA: TGTGCCAGCAGCCAAGGTTCTGGTGGGATCGGAGCGAACACTGAAGCTTTCTTT. Protein product: CASSQGSGGIGANTEAFF. This chain connects TRBV3-1 to TRBJ1-1; D unresolved. This CDR3 region has 18 residues. V was pared by 1 base and J by 1 base, with 19 bases between. Germline CDR1 and CDR2: LGHDT and YNNKEL (reference sequence).